The source of this T cell receptor beta chain is a study of post-analysis software for immune sequencing data. Regarding the study as a whole: TRBV segments more frequent in patients than in controls numbered roughly 5 and included TRBV5-6, TRBV5-1 and TRBV20-1. Significantly decreased normalized Chao1 diversity was recorded for multiple sclerosis patients relative to controls.

Prepared TCR beta cDNA libraries contained unique molecular identifiers. With roughly 1 to 11 million T cells as the source, about half a million cDNA molecules resulted. Via MiXCR, TCRdb re-called the PCR reads, giving one row per CDR3 protein. The profile shows hundreds of thousands of distinct CDR3 sequences, 30% of them singletons. V shed 5 bases and J 5 bases; nucleotides not matched to a gene: 13. CDR1 is MDHEN, CDR2 SYDVKM, per germline. CDR3 length: 17 residues. Comments on this clonotype: Its antigen is still unknown.

What was sequenced was blood. The chain is built from TRBV28 and TRBJ2-5, with 11 bases that match TRBD2. This clonotype was sampled from a girl aged 10-17 years with multiple sclerosis. CDR3 coding DNA: TGTGCCAGCAGTCCGTCCGGAACTAGCGGGGGTGGTGAGACCCAGTACTTC. Its protein product is CASSPSGTSGGGETQYF.